This record covers a single T cell receptor beta chain. These data originate in a study of blood T cell repertoires in COVID-19. Germline V gives CDR1 SGHVS, CDR2 FNYEAQ. The junction had 10 bases not matched to a gene; V was cut back by 3 bases and J by 7 bases. This CDR3 has 18 residues. The repertoire was sequenced with immunoSEQ multiplex PCR; TCRdb's copy has only in-frame clones and lacks some. The data contain hundreds of thousands of clones, 86% of them singletons. The TCR originated in a woman between 50 and 59 years old with acute or convalescent COVID-19. The chain is built from TRBV7-6 and TRBJ2-2; 14 positions match TRBD2. Sequencing was carried out using peripheral blood. CDR3 amino acids: CASSFPTQTSGGVGELFF. The CDR3 nucleotides are TGTGCCAGCAGCTTCCCCACCCAGACTAGCGGGGGGGTCGGGGAGCTGTTTTTT.